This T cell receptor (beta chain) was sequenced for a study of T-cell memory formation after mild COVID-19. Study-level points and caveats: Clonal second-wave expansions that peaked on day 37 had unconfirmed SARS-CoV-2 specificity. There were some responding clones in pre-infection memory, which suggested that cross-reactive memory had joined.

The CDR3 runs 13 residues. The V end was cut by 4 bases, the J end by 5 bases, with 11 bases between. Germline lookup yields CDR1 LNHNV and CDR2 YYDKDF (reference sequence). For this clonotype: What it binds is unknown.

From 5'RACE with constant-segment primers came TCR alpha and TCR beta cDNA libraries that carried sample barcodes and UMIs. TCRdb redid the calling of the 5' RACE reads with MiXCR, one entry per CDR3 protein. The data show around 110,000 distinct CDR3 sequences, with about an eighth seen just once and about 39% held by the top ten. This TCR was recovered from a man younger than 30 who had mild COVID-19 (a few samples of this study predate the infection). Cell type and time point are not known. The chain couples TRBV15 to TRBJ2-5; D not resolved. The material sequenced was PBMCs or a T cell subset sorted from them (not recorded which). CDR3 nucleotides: TGTGCCACCAGCAATGAGCACTGGGAGACCCAGTACTTC. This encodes CATSNEHWETQYF.